This T cell receptor (beta chain) was recovered during a study of technical replicates of blood from several donors. V lost 5 bases to trimming and J lost 2 bases; unmatched junction nucleotides: 9. Germline-derived CDR1 and CDR2 are MDHEN and SYDVKM. The CDR3 runs to 15 residues. This table comes from immunoSEQ multiplex PCR, and its TCRdb copy is limited to in-frame clones, with some not included. The repertoire holds around 80,000 clones, under 99% seen once, with approximately 0.2% in the top ten. J is TRBJ2-7 and V is TRBV28; 7 bases line up with TRBD2. The sequenced sample was T cells isolated from PBMCs. This clonotype was sampled from a human donor in good health. The CDR3 nucleotides are TGTGCCAGCAGTACGGGACTACGTACTCCCTACGAGCAGTACTTC. This encodes CASSTGLRTPYEQYF.